Shown below are 9 T cell receptor beta chains from a single sample sequenced in a study of blood T cell repertoires in COVID-19 (dated by TCRdb to between 2020 and 2021). Library preparation was by the immunoSEQ multiplex PCR assay. Imported from immuneACCESS, the table was reduced by TCRdb to in-frame sequences with V and J called. These copies leave out some clones; in studies compared against another copy, an unresolved V gene accounts for under half, and the cause of the remainder is not known. This sample comprises some 300,000 clones, roughly 90% of them detected only once. Jointly, the top ten make up around 4.4% of the sample. The sequenced material came from PBMCs or T cells enriched from blood (not recorded which). These receptors were taken from a woman aged 18-29 years with acute COVID-19.

The chain joins TRBV7-2 to TRBJ2-1, with TRBD2 matching 8 bases. V was pared by 1 base and J by 9 bases, with 8 bases of the junction left unmatched. The CDR3 extends over 15 amino acids. Germline V gene sequence: CDR1 SGHTA, CDR2 FQGNSA. The CDR3 coding sequence is TGTGCCAGCAGCTTAGTCGGCGGGAGCGGGGGTGAGCAGTTCTTC. It translates to CASSLVGGSGGEQFF.

About this clone itself: Other DNA sequences in this specimen translate into the identical CDR3. The chain employs TRBV28 and TRBJ1-2; D perhaps matches TRBD1 (6 bases). The V end lost 6 bases, the J end lost 6 bases, and 11 bases lay between the germline ends. The CDR3 has 12 amino acids. Germline CDR1 reads MDHEN; CDR2 reads SYDVKM. Written as DNA, the CDR3 is TGTGCCAGCAGCCTAACAGGGAATGGCTACACCTTC. Encoded protein: CASSLTGNGYTF.

The rearrangement joins TRBV5-1 to TRBJ2-6; D unresolved. V was pared by 1 base and J by 0 bases, with 5 bases between. This CDR3 is built from 15 residues. Germline CDR1 and CDR2: SGHRS and YFSETQ. CDR3 sequence reads: CASSLLSSGANVLTF. The CDR3 DNA follows: TGCGCCAGCAGCTTGCTCTCCTCTGGGGCCAACGTCCTGACTTTC.

V usage is TRBV24-1 and J usage is TRBJ1-2; D perhaps matches TRBD1 (6 bases). Germline CDR1 reads KGHDR; CDR2 reads SFDVKD. Trimming removed 4 bases at V and 1 base at J, with 9 bases between. The CDR3 extends over 14 amino acids. The DNA for the CDR3 is TGTGCCACCAGTGACCCACAGGGTAACTATGGCTACACCTTC. Protein sequence: CATSDPQGNYGYTF.

The chain recombines TRBV28 with TRBJ2-1; TRBD2 might be the D (6 bases). The ends were cut back, 3 bases at V and 0 bases at J, with 9 bases in the middle. This CDR3 spans 15 amino acids. Per the germline V gene, CDR1 is MDHEN and CDR2 is SYDVKM. Here the CDR3 DNA reads TGTGCCAGCAGTTTCGCGGGATCCTCCTACAATGAGCAGTTCTTC. Translated: CASSFAGSSYNEQFF.

This sequence joins TRBV5-8 and TRBJ1-1; D gene uncertain. This CDR3 has 16 amino acids. The germline CDR1 and CDR2 sequences are SGHTS and YDEGEE. Trimming pared 2 bases from V and 8 bases from J, leaving 22 bases between. DNA for the CDR3: TGTGCCAGCAGCTTAGGGCCCGGGATCGGGCTTCGAGAAGCTTTCTTT. As protein: CASSLGPGIGLREAFF.

The chain has TRBV27 and TRBJ2-1; 12 bases match TRBD1. Germline-derived CDR1 and CDR2 are MNHEY and SMNVEV (reference sequence). The CDR3 consists of 15 residues. The V gene end was trimmed by 4 bases and the J gene end by 8 bases; junction bases not matched to a gene: 6. The CDR3 sequence: CASSSRDRGLDEQFF. The CDR3 DNA sequence: TGTGCCAGCAGTTCCCGGGACAGGGGGCTCGATGAGCAGTTCTTC.

The chain is built from TRBV18 and TRBJ2-5; 8 bases match TRBD1. V lost 6 bases, J lost 0 bases, and 6 bases stayed unmatched. Germline CDR1 is KGHSH and CDR2 is LQKENI. CDR3 length equals 15 residues. DNA for the CDR3: TGTGCCAGCTCCCCTCCGGGACAGGACCAAGAGACCCAGTACTTC. This encodes CASSPPGQDQETQYF.

The chain couples TRBV5-6 to TRBJ1-1; D ambiguous. CDR1 SGHDT and CDR2 YYEEEE come from the germline V gene. This CDR3 region has 13 residues. The V end lost 3 bases, the J end lost 8 bases, and 14 bases lay between the germline ends. In nucleotides, the CDR3 is TGTGCCAGCAGCTCTTGGTCCCTGGCCGAAGCTTTCTTT. Protein product: CASSSWSLAEAFF.